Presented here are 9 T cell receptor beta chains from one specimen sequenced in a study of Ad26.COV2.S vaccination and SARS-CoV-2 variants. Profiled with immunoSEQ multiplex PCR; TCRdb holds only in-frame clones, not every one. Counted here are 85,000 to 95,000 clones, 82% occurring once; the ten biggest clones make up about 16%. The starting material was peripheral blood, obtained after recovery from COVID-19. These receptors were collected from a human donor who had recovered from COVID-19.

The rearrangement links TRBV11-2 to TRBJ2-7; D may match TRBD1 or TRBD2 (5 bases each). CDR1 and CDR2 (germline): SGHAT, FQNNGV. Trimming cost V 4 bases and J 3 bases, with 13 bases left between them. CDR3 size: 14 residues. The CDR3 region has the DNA TGTGCCAGCAGCTATCGGGACCGACACTACGAGCAGTACTTC. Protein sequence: CASSYRDRHYEQYF. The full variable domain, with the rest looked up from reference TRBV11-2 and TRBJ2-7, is EAGVAQSPRYKIIEKRQSVAFWCNPISGHATLYWYQQILGQGPKLLIQFQNNGVVDDSQLPKDRFSAERLKGVDSTLKIQPAKLEDSAVYLCASSYRDRHYEQYFGPGTRLTVT.

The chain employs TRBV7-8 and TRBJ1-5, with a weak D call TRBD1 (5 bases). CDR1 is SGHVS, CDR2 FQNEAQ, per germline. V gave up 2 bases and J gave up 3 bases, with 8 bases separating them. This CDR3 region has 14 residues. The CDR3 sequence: CASSLSGFNQPQHF. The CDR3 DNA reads TGTGCCAGCAGCTTATCAGGGTTCAATCAGCCCCAGCATTTT.

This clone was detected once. Here the CDR3 reads CASSQGASGRELDTQYF. The DNA for the CDR3 is TGCGCCAGCAGCCAAGGGGCTAGCGGGAGAGAGTTGGATACGCAGTATTTT. The chain links TRBV4-3 to TRBJ2-3; 10 bases are a match to TRBD2. CDR1 and CDR2 from the germline V gene are LGHNA and YSLEER. The CDR3 spans 17 residues. Trimming cost V 1 base and J 6 bases; bases outside gene matches: 10.

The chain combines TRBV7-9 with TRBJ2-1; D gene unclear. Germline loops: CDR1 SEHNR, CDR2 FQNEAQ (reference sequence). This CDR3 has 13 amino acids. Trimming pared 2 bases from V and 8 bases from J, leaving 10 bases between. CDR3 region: CASSLNEAYEQFF. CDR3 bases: TGTGCCAGCAGCTTAAACGAGGCATATGAGCAGTTCTTC. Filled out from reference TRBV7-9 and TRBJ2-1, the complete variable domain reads DTGVSQNPRHKITKRGQNVTFRCDPISEHNRLYWYRQTLGQGPEFLTYFQNEAQLEKSRLLSDRFSAERPKGSFSTLEIQRTEQGDSAMYLCASSLNEAYEQFFGPGTRLTVL.

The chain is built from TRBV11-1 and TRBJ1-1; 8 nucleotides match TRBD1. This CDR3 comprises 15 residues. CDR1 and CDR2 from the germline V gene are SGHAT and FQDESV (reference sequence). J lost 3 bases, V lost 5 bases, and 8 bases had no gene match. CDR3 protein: CASSPRTGLDTEAFF. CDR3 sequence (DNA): TGTGCCAGCAGCCCCCGGACAGGGCTTGACACTGAAGCTTTCTTT.

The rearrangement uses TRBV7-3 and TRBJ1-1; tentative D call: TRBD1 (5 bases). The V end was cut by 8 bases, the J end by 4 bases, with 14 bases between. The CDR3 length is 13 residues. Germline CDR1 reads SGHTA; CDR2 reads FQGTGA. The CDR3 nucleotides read TGTGCCAGCCGGAGTACGGGGGGCACTGAAGCTTTCTTT. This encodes CASRSTGGTEAFF.

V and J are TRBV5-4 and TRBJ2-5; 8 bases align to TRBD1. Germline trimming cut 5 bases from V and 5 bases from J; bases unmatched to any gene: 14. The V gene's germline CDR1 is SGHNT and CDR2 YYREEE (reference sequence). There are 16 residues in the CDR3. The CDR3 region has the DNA TGTGCCAGCAGTCTATCAGGGACAGGACCTGGCGAGACCCAGTACTTC. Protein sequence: CASSLSGTGPGETQYF.

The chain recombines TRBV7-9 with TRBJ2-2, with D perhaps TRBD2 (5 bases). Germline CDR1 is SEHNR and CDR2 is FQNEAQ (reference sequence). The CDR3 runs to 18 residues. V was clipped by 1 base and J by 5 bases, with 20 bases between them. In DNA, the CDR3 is TGTGCCAGCAGCTTAGGGGAGCCGGGTTTAGAGTGGACCGGGGAGCTGTTTTTT. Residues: CASSLGEPGLEWTGELFF.

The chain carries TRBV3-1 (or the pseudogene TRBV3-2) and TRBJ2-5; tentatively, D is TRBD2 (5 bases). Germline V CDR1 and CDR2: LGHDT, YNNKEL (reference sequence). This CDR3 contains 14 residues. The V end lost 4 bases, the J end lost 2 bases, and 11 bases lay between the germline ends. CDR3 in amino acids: CASSLEGRQETQYF. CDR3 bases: TGTGCCAGCAGCCTCGAGGGCAGACAAGAGACCCAGTACTTC.